This T cell receptor (beta chain) was obtained from a study of regulatory T cells in long-lasting Graves disease. Findings and limits, study-wide: Persistent disease was characterized by preferential usage of TRBV28, TRBJ1-2 and TRBJ2-5.

The V end lost 2 bases, the J end lost 0 bases, and 8 bases lay between the germline ends. The CDR3 extends over 14 amino acids. CDR1 is SGHRS, CDR2 YFSETQ, per germline. CDR3-region Arm-PCR and iRepertoire HTBI primers produced the TCR beta libraries. TCRdb reprocessed the multiplex PCR reads via MiXCR and lists one record per CDR3 protein. In the table there are 350,000 to 450,000 distinct CDR3 sequences, approximately 15% of which are singletons. Time point in this sample: newly diagnosed GD, antithyroid drugs for less than 3 months. RNA from PBMCs was the source of the TCR library. There are a few counts of this clonotype. Its matching antigen is unknown. This same sample was also part of a study on T cells in Graves' hyperthyroidism and ophthalmopathy.

The V call is TRBV5-1, the J call TRBJ1-1; D gene ambiguous. This sequence was found in a middle-aged man with Graves disease. The sequenced sample was peripheral blood mononuclear cells (PBMCs), obtained at new diagnosis, from a patient treated with antithyroid drugs. The CDR3 DNA is TGCGCCAGCAGCTTCCTAGACTTGAACACTGAAGCTTTCTTT. It encodes CASSFLDLNTEAFF.